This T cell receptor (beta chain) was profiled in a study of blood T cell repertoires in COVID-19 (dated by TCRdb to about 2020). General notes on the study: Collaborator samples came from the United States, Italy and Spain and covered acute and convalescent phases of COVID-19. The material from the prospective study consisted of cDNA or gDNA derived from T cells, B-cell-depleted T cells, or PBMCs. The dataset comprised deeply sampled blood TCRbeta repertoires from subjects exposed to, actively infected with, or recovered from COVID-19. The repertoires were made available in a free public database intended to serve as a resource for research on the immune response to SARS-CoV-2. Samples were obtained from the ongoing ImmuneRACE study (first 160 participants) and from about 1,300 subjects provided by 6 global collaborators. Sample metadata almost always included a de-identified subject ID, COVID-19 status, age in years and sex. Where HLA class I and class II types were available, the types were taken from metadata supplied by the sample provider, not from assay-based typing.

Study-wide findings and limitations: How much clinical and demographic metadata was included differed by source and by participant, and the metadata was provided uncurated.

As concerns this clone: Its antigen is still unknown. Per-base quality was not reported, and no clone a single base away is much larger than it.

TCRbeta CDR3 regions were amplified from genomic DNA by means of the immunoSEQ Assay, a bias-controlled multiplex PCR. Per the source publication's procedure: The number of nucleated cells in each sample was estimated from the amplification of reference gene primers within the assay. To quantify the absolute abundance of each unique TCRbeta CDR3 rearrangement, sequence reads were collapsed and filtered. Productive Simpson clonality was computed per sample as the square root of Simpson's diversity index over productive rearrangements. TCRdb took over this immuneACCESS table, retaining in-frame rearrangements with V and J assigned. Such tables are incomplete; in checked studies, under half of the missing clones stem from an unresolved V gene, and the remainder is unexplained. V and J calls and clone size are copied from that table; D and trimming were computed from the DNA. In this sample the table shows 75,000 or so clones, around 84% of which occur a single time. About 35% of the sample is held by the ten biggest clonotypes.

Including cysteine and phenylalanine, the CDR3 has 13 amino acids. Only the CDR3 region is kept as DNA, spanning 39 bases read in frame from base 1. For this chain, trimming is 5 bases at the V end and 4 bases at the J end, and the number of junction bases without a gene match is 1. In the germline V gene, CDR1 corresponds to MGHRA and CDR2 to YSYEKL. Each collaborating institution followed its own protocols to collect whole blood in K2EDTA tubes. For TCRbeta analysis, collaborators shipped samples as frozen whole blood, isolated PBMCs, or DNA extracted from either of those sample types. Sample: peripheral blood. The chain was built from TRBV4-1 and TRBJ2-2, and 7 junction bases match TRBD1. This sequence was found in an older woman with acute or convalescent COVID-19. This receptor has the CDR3 CASSGQVTGELFF. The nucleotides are TGCGCCAGCAGCGGACAGGTCACCGGGGAGCTGTTTTTT.